Below, 17 T cell receptor beta chains from the same sample are listed, as sequenced in a study of technical replicates of blood from a handful of donors. Sequenced by immunoSEQ multiplex PCR; TCRdb stores in-frame clones only, minus some. The profile covers some 80,000 clones, with about 92% appearing a single time and 0.25% taken by the ten largest. Sequenced input: T cells isolated from PBMCs. The receptors shown here come from a human donor in good health.

The genes are TRBV19 and TRBJ1-1; 7 nucleotides align to TRBD1. The germline gives CDR1 LNHDA, CDR2 SQIVND (reference sequence). The CDR3 extends over 14 amino acids. V was clipped by 6 bases and J by 4 bases; unmatched bases: 8. CDR3: CASSLFTGVTEAFF. The CDR3, as DNA: TGTGCCAGTAGCCTATTTACAGGGGTCACTGAAGCTTTCTTT.

This chain uses TRBV2 with TRBJ2-7; D is unresolved. Germline V lookup: CDR1 SNHLY, CDR2 FYNNEI. Trimming cost V 0 bases and J 4 bases, with 16 bases left between them. The CDR3 contains 16 residues. Here the CDR3 DNA reads TGTGCCAGCAGTGAAGCAGTCGGCAGGAACCCTTACGAGCAGTACTTC. Amino acids: CASSEAVGRNPYEQYF.

The V call is TRBV29-1, the J call TRBJ2-3, with 10 bases lining up with TRBD2. This CDR3 is 15 amino acids long. The germline V gene encodes CDR1 SQVTM and CDR2 ANQGSEA. Trimming cost V 3 bases and J 4 bases; bases outside gene matches: 7. CDR3: CSVDGLAGVPDTQYF. As DNA, the CDR3 is TGCAGCGTTGATGGGCTAGCGGGAGTCCCAGATACGCAGTATTTT.

This clone has only a few counts. This sequence joins TRBV7-9 and TRBJ1-4; 8 nucleotides line up with TRBD1. J was trimmed by 8 bases and V by 4 bases; bases with no gene match: 9. The CDR3 spans 15 residues. Germline V gene sequence: CDR1 SEHNR, CDR2 FQNEAQ (reference sequence). The CDR3 sequence is CASSSPDRVVEKLFF. The CDR3 DNA reads TGTGCCAGCAGCTCCCCGGACAGGGTAGTCGAAAAACTGTTTTTT.

Concerning this clone: No DNA is shown, since the ends of the CDR3 on it are uncertain; the CDR3 is the one TCRdb lists. The chain uses TRBV5-6 and TRBJ2-5; the D call in the table, TRBD2, was not verified against the DNA. The CDR3 region is 14 residues in length, termini included. Germline values: CDR1 SGHDT, CDR2 YYEEEE. CDR3 residues: CASSFAGGALADYF.

The chain joins TRBV6-5 to TRBJ2-5; 7 bases are a match to TRBD2. This CDR3 region has 13 residues. After removal of 5 bases from V and 5 bases from J, the junction contained 5 bases not matched to a gene. From germline, CDR1 is MNHEY and CDR2 SVGAGI. The CDR3 protein is CASSDGGRETQYF. The CDR3 coding sequence is TGTGCCAGCAGTGACGGGGGGAGGGAGACCCAGTACTTC.

This sequence joins TRBV10-1 and TRBJ2-1; D unclear. Germline loops: CDR1 WNHNN, CDR2 SYGVQD (reference sequence). V was cut by 5 bases and J by 7 bases, with 9 bases left in between. This CDR3 is built from 12 residues. The CDR3 DNA follows: TGCGCCAGCAGTACGGCGACTAATGAGCAGTTCTTC. The encoded protein is CASSTATNEQFF.

The chain links TRBV5-6 to TRBJ2-7, with 7 bases lining up with TRBD2. V gave up 0 bases and J gave up 3 bases; unmatched junction bases: 6. CDR1 and CDR2 from the germline V gene are SGHDT and YYEEEE. CDR3 length: 15 residues. CDR3 region: CASSLGGGRDYEQYF. CDR3 bases: TGTGCCAGCAGCTTGGGAGGAGGGAGGGACTACGAGCAGTACTTC.

The V gene is TRBV5-1, the J gene TRBJ2-7, with 12 nucleotides matching TRBD1. J lost 1 base, V lost 2 bases, and 7 bases had no gene match. Germline V gene sequence: CDR1 SGHRS, CDR2 YFSETQ. This CDR3 is built from 17 residues. The CDR3 DNA reads as TGCGCCAGCAGCTTCGGCGGGACAGGGGGCTCGTCCTACGAGCAGTACTTC. This codes for CASSFGGTGGSSYEQYF.

J is TRBJ2-1 and V is TRBV9; TRBD2 matches 12 bases. Trimming removed 4 bases from V and 7 bases from J; junction bases left unmatched: 6. This CDR3 has 15 amino acids. Germline V CDR1 and CDR2: SGDLS, YYNGEE. The CDR3 DNA reads TGTGCCAGCAGCCCTAGCGGGGGGGCCCTAAATGAGCAGTTCTTC. Protein: CASSPSGGALNEQFF.

Only one count was recorded for this clone. The CDR3 protein is CASSPARETQYF. The CDR3 DNA sequence: TGCGCCAGCAGCCCCGCCCGGGAGACCCAGTACTTC. V and J are TRBV5-1 and TRBJ2-5; no firm D call. Trimming removed 4 bases from V and 5 bases from J, with 9 bases in between. Germline V gives CDR1 SGHRS, CDR2 YFSETQ. This CDR3 is 12 amino acids long.

The chain is built from TRBV28 and TRBJ1-5; D is ambiguous. The ends were cut back, 1 base at V and 4 bases at J, with 5 bases in the middle. The CDR3 totals 13 residues. The V gene's germline CDR1 is MDHEN and CDR2 SYDVKM. The CDR3 loop is CASSLLRNQPQHF. The CDR3, as DNA: TGTGCCAGCAGTTTATTGCGGAATCAGCCCCAGCATTTT.

This chain joins TRBV7-6 and TRBJ2-7; 9 bases align to TRBD1. The CDR3 has 17 residues. Unmatched junction bases numbered 16, after V lost 5 bases and J lost 5 bases. Germline V lookup: CDR1 SGHVS, CDR2 FNYEAQ. The CDR3 loop is CASSRGTPTGGLHEQYF. The CDR3 DNA is TGTGCCAGCAGCCGAGGGACCCCGACAGGGGGTCTGCACGAGCAGTACTTC.

The chain links TRBV5-1 to TRBJ2-7; 9 nucleotides match TRBD2. CDR3 size: 15 residues. Looked up from germline, CDR1 is SGHRS and CDR2 is YFSETQ. With 4 bases clipped from V and 6 bases from J, the junction kept 11 bases outside the gene matches. The CDR3 coding sequence is TGCGCCAGCAGCACCACCGTAGCGGGAGATCTCGAGCAGTACTTC. Protein product: CASSTTVAGDLEQYF.

The chain joins TRBV5-1 to TRBJ2-1; TRBD2 matches 7 bases. The germline V gene has CDR1 SGHRS and CDR2 YFSETQ. The trim removed 2 bases at V and 9 bases at J, leaving 8 bases unmatched. This CDR3 spans 14 amino acids. The DNA for the CDR3 is TGCGCCAGCAGCTTTGGTATACTAGCGAGTGAGCAGTTCTTC. It codes for CASSFGILASEQFF.

V is TRBV28 and J is TRBJ1-1; D may be TRBD1 (5 bases). Per germline, CDR1 MDHEN and CDR2 SYDVKM. V gave up 3 bases and J gave up 1 base, with 6 bases separating them. This CDR3 is built from 13 residues. Here the CDR3 DNA reads TGTGCCAGCAGTTTCGGACAGAACACTGAAGCTTTCTTT. It codes for CASSFGQNTEAFF.

The V and J genes are TRBV9 and TRBJ2-1; 7 positions match TRBD2. The junction had 10 bases not matched to a gene; V was cut back by 4 bases and J by 6 bases. CDR1 is SGDLS, CDR2 YYNGEE, per germline. The CDR3 consists of 15 residues. The CDR3 reads CASSPTQRGRNEQFF. DNA of the CDR3: TGTGCCAGCAGCCCTACCCAGCGGGGCCGCAATGAGCAGTTCTTC.